This T cell receptor beta chain was profiled in a study of spatial heterogeneity in lung cancer. On the study more broadly: The study observed each unique TCR and UMI combination more than ten times on average in raw reads. Whole-study results and caveats: Among blood samples, ubiquitous expanded tumor TCRs appeared more at resection than at follow-up.

Every TCR cDNA molecule carried a tag that served as a unique molecular identifier. TCRdb processed the 5' RACE reads anew with MiXCR; each CDR3 protein has one entry. Of 50,000 or so distinct CDR3 sequences in the sample, 6% to 9.5% were seen once. This CDR3 is 12 amino acids long. The germline gives CDR1 SQVTM, CDR2 ANQGSEA. Germline trimming cut 4 bases from V and 4 bases from J; bases unmatched to any gene: 0. The time point denotes: sample taken at primary tumor resection. Frozen PBMC, nontumor lung or tumor provided whole RNA, which was sequenced unsorted. This clonotype showed up many times. Its antigen is not known.

This clonotype originated in a female donor with early-stage non-small cell lung cancer. The chain links TRBV29-1 to TRBJ2-1; 8 bases line up with TRBD1. The sample was PBMCs, taken at surgery. CDR3 bases: TGCAGCGTTGGACAGGGGTACAATGAGCAGTTCTTC. Translated, it gives CSVGQGYNEQFF.